The text below deals with one T cell receptor beta chain. The antigen is not known. The sample belongs to a study of shared clonotypes between healthy human individuals. About the research overall: Used for every donor were three CD4 naive, three CD4 memory, two CD8 naive and one CD8 memory plate.

Assay: immunoSEQ multiplex PCR; the TCRdb copy retains only in-frame clones and omits some. This table holds 1,500,000 or so clones, over 95% found once. The study's findings and limits: The study found lower generation probabilities in non-shared clonotypes than in those shared by all four donors.

Division of CD4+ cells produced a CD45RA+ naive subset and a CD45RA-negative memory subset. This sequence was found in a man aged 25 to 40 in good health. The sample taken for sequencing was naive CD4+ T cells sorted from blood. Stated subset: CD45RA+ positively selected.

CDR3 coding DNA: TGTGCCAGTCGGCATCGGCAGAACACTGAAGCTTTCTTT. As protein: CASRHRQNTEAFF. V is TRBV28 and J is TRBJ1-1, with D hard to call. Germline V lookup: CDR1 MDHEN, CDR2 SYDVKM. V lost 9 bases and J lost 1, with 12 bases in between. This CDR3 region has 13 residues. The variable domain in full, completed from reference TRBV28 and TRBJ1-1, reads DVKVTQSSRYLVKRTGEKVFLECVQDMDHENMFWYRQDPGLGLRLIYFSYDVKMKEKGDIPEGYSVSREKKERFSLILESASTNQTSMYLCASRHRQNTEAFFGQGTRLTVV.